This TCR beta chain originates from a study of B cell selection in AIRE deficiency. Sorted regulatory T cells were CD4-positive, CD25-high and CD127-low or negative. Study-wide findings and caveats: Healthy Tconv contained around two fifths of shared healthy Treg sequences; only TCRbeta sequenced.

This clone was recorded once. Its target is not known. Study processing details: Pooled Tregs gave about 5.65x10^4 patient and 9.56x10^4 donor TCRbeta sequences. Sequencing used immunoSEQ multiplex PCR; TCRdb keeps in-frame clones, though not all of them. For V, J and clone size, that table is used; D and trimming come from the DNA. The sample gives 20,000 to 30,000 clones, 92% of which show up once; less than 1.5% is in the top ten. This receptor was obtained from a human donor in good health. The sequencing input was CD4+CD25+ Tregs sorted from PBMCs.

The CDR3 bases are TGTGCCAGCAGCTCCCGGGACAGGGGGAATGAGCAGTTCTTC. Its translation: CASSSRDRGNEQFF. V usage is TRBV11-2 and J usage is TRBJ2-1, with 11 bases identical to TRBD1. The V gene end was trimmed by 4 bases and the J gene end by 7 bases; junction bases not matched to a gene: 3. The CDR3 consists of 14 residues. Germline CDR1 SGHAT, CDR2 FQNNGV.